The 25 T cell receptor beta chains presented below share a single source sample, sequenced in a study of control samples from healthy donors and cancer patients. The assay was immunoSEQ multiplex PCR, and TCRdb's table has in-frame clones only and misses some. The data contain 150,000 to 200,000 clones, about nine tenths of them singletons. The sample was blood. These receptors were collected from a woman aged 40 to 55 in good health.

V is TRBV2 and J is TRBJ2-3; tentatively, D is TRBD1 (5 bases). The CDR3 is 14 residues long. V lost 4 bases and J lost 7, with 15 bases in between. The germline CDR1 and CDR2 sequences are SNHLY and FYNNEI. DNA for the CDR3: TGTGCCAGCAGTGTCGAAGTGGGGCGAAATACGCAGTATTTT. Translating gives CASSVEVGRNTQYF.

The V and J genes are TRBV28 and TRBJ1-2; 8 nucleotides align to TRBD1. CDR1 is MDHEN, CDR2 SYDVKM, per germline. J gave up 2 bases and V 4 bases, and 0 bases lay outside the gene matches. This CDR3 contains 13 residues. CDR3 nucleotide sequence: TGTGCCAGCAGTTGGGACAGGAACTATGGCTACACCTTC. Encoded protein: CASSWDRNYGYTF.

This chain links TRBV5-1 with TRBJ1-2; 8 bases are a match to TRBD1. The V and J ends lost 3 bases and 6 bases, in that order; junction bases with no gene match: 13. Germline assignment: CDR1 SGHRS and CDR2 YFSETQ. CDR3 length: 16 amino acids. CDR3: CASSWRTGNIPHGYTF. The CDR3 nucleotides read TGCGCCAGCAGCTGGAGGACAGGGAATATACCACATGGCTACACCTTC.

The chain is built from TRBV5-5 and TRBJ1-1; TRBD1 matches 7 bases. The V segment lost 0 bases and the J segment 7 bases; nucleotides outside the gene matches: 9. The CDR3 spans 15 residues. Germline V CDR1 and CDR2: SGHKS, YYEKEE (reference sequence). The CDR3 bases are TGTGCCAGCAGCTTGGCCCAAGCAGGGGGAGGTGAAGCTTTCTTT. Translating gives CASSLAQAGGGEAFF.

The J gene is TRBJ2-2, the V gene TRBV6-5; D is perhaps TRBD1 (6 bases). Germline V gene data show CDR1 as MNHEY and CDR2 as SVGAGI. CDR3 length equals 15 residues. V lost 0 bases, J lost 4 bases, and 9 bases lay in between. Written as DNA, the CDR3 is TGTGCCAGCAGTTACTCGCAGGGGTTCACCGGGGAGCTGTTTTTT. This encodes CASSYSQGFTGELFF.

This CDR3 is CARSSKDGRNQPQHF. CDR3 nucleotide sequence: TGTGCCAGAAGCTCGAAGGACGGCCGCAATCAGCCCCAGCATTTT. This chain connects TRBV5-3 to TRBJ1-5; D not resolved. TRBV5-3 is identified as an open reading frame with a role that is uncertain. The V and J ends lost 3 bases and 2 bases respectively, with 12 bases between them. The CDR3 has 15 amino acids.

This chain joins TRBV10-2 and TRBJ2-7; 9 nucleotides align to TRBD1. With V trimmed by 10 bases and J by 7 bases, 11 bases remained unmatched. The CDR3 covers 13 residues. Germline V lookup: CDR1 WSHSY, CDR2 SAAADI. CDR3 sequence (DNA): TGCGCCACGCGGGACAGGGACCTTAGAGAGCAGTACTTC. Protein: CATRDRDLREQYF.

This sequence joins TRBV15 and TRBJ1-3, with 7 positions matching TRBD1. The V gene's germline CDR1 is LNHNV and CDR2 YYDKDF (reference sequence). With 0 bases clipped from V and 2 bases from J, the junction kept 7 bases outside the gene matches. The CDR3 runs 17 residues. CDR3: CATSRDGTVLPGNTIYF. The CDR3, as DNA: TGTGCCACCAGCAGAGACGGGACAGTTCTTCCTGGAAACACCATATATTTT.

The chain uses TRBV19 and TRBJ1-1, with a tentative D call TRBD1 (6 bases). Germline V gene data show CDR1 as LNHDA and CDR2 as SQIVND (reference sequence). This CDR3 has 14 residues. V gave up 6 bases and J gave up 4 bases, with 15 bases separating them. The CDR3 sequence: CASSPPDRVTEAFF. DNA of the CDR3: TGTGCCAGTAGCCCCCCGGACAGAGTCACTGAAGCTTTCTTT.

The chain couples TRBV7-9 to TRBJ1-1; possible D gene TRBD1, 5 bases. With 1 base removed from V and 3 bases from J, the gap between germline ends came to 9 bases. CDR3 length: 14 amino acids. Germline loops: CDR1 SEHNR, CDR2 FQNEAQ (reference sequence). The CDR3 loop is CASSLVGGDTEAFF. The CDR3 DNA is TGTGCCAGCAGCTTAGTGGGGGGTGACACTGAAGCTTTCTTT.

V gene TRBV4-1 combines with J gene TRBJ2-1; 11 bases agree with TRBD2. J was trimmed by 3 bases and V by 3 bases; bases with no gene match: 1. Germline V gene sequence: CDR1 MGHRA, CDR2 YSYEKL. The CDR3 length is 15 residues. Written as DNA, the CDR3 is TGCGCCAGCAGCCAGACTAGCGGGGACTACAATGAGCAGTTCTTC. It is translated as CASSQTSGDYNEQFF.

This CDR3 reads CSASSPTAYGYTF. The CDR3 DNA is TGCAGTGCTAGTAGCCCTACAGCCTATGGCTACACCTTC. The V and J genes are TRBV20-1 and TRBJ1-2; D gene unclear. This CDR3 has 13 amino acids. Trimming pared 3 bases from V and 4 bases from J, leaving 12 bases between. Per germline, CDR1 DFQATT and CDR2 SNEGSKA (reference sequence).

The V and J genes are TRBV6-5 and TRBJ1-1; D possibly corresponds to TRBD1 (5 bases). CDR3 length: 14 residues. V was trimmed by 9 bases and J by 4 bases, leaving 18 bases between them. Germline loops: CDR1 MNHEY, CDR2 SVGAGI. CDR3 sequence (DNA): TGTGCCAGTACCCTATCGACAGCGGCCACTGAAGCTTTCTTT. Its protein product is CASTLSTAATEAFF.

This clone was found once. The chain employs TRBV18 and TRBJ2-7, with D unresolved. Germline lookup yields CDR1 KGHSH and CDR2 LQKENI. Trimming shortened V by 3 bases and J by 5 bases, and 5 bases separated the two germline ends. CDR3 length equals 11 residues. The CDR3 loop is CASSPGDEQYF. The CDR3, as DNA: TGTGCCAGCTCACCTGGTGACGAGCAGTACTTC.

The V and J genes are TRBV5-1 and TRBJ2-5; no clear D gene. The CDR3 contains 15 residues. CDR1 is SGHRS and CDR2 is YFSETQ in the germline V gene. With 0 bases removed from V and 2 bases from J, the gap between germline ends came to 11 bases. The CDR3 region has the DNA TGCGCCAGCAGCTTGGCCCGGATCGGGCAAGAGACCCAGTACTTC. Its protein is CASSLARIGQETQYF.

This chain links TRBV14 with TRBJ1-6, with D possibly matching TRBD1 (5 bases). From germline, CDR1 is SGHDN and CDR2 FVKESK. Trimming cost V 4 bases and J 5 bases, with 18 bases left between them. This CDR3 contains 17 residues. CDR3: CASSPPGWGADNSPLHF. CDR3 nucleotide sequence: TGTGCCAGCAGCCCCCCGGGGTGGGGCGCCGATAATTCACCCCTCCACTTT.

The chain joins TRBV7-8 to TRBJ1-2, with D unresolved. Trimming removed 5 bases at V and 5 bases at J, with 18 bases between. This CDR3 spans 15 amino acids. Germline V gene lookup returns CDR1 SGHVS and CDR2 FQNEAQ. CDR3 bases: TGTGCCAGCAGCCCCCGTGAGGGTGACCCATATGGCTACACCTTC. Amino acids: CASSPREGDPYGYTF.

The rearrangement uses TRBV3-1 (or the pseudogene TRBV3-2) and TRBJ1-1; D gene unclear. Germline CDR1 and CDR2: LGHDT and YNNKEL (reference sequence). The CDR3 totals 15 residues. Trimming pared 5 bases from V and 1 base from J, leaving 14 bases between. CDR3 sequence reads: CASSVESRQNTEAFF. The CDR3 DNA reads TGTGCCAGCAGCGTCGAAAGTAGGCAGAACACTGAAGCTTTCTTT.

The chain recombines TRBV3-1 (or the pseudogene TRBV3-2) with TRBJ2-5, with 10 bases identical to TRBD2. The CDR3 sequence is 16 residues long. Trimming took 6 bases from V and 2 from J; bases not matched to a gene: 9. Germline V gene lookup returns CDR1 LGHDT and CDR2 YNNKEL (reference sequence). The CDR3 protein is CASRRTLAGVQETQYF. In DNA, the CDR3 is TGTGCCAGCAGACGCACGCTAGCGGGGGTACAAGAGACCCAGTACTTC.

The J gene is TRBJ1-2, the V gene TRBV7-2; D is ambiguous. Germline V gene sequence: CDR1 SGHTA, CDR2 FQGNSA. V was cut by 1 base and J by 5 bases, with 8 bases left in between. This CDR3 has 13 residues. This CDR3 is CASSLELGYGYTF. In DNA form, the CDR3 reads TGTGCCAGCAGCTTAGAGCTGGGTTATGGCTACACCTTC.

The rearrangement joins TRBV11-2 to TRBJ1-1, with 8 bases lining up with TRBD1. CDR3 length: 18 amino acids. Losses at the gene ends were 0 bases for V and 1 base for J; bases not matched to a gene: 10. Germline CDR1 is SGHAT and CDR2 is FQNNGV. CDR3 region: CASSLDQATGGRNTEAFF. Here the CDR3 DNA reads TGTGCCAGCAGCTTAGATCAGGCAACAGGGGGGAGGAACACTGAAGCTTTCTTT.

The J gene is TRBJ1-5, the V gene TRBV7-2; D unclear. Germline values: CDR1 SGHTA, CDR2 FQGNSA. The length of the CDR3 is 14 residues. The V and J ends lost 6 bases and 1 base respectively, with 10 bases between them. Here the CDR3 reads CASSSYRSNQPQHF. Written as DNA, the CDR3 is TGTGCCAGCAGTTCATACAGAAGCAATCAGCCCCAGCATTTT. Drawing the rest from reference TRBV7-2 and TRBJ1-5, the complete variable domain is GAGVSQSPSNKVTEKGKDVELRCDPISGHTALYWYRQSLGQGLEFLIYFQGNSAPDKSGLPSDRFSAERTGGSVSTLTIQRTQQEDSAVYLCASSSYRSNQPQHFGDGTRLSIL.

The chain employs TRBV27 and TRBJ2-7; 9 positions agree with TRBD1. V was pared by 5 bases and J by 4 bases, with 6 bases of the junction left unmatched. This CDR3 has 14 amino acids. The germline CDR1 and CDR2 sequences are MNHEY and SMNVEV (reference sequence). CDR3 in amino acids: CASSPGTGPYEQYF. CDR3 bases: TGTGCCAGCAGTCCGGGGACAGGGCCTTACGAGCAGTACTTC.

The V call is TRBV9, the J call TRBJ2-2; 10 bases agree with TRBD2. Trimming at V came to 0 bases and at J to 4 bases, leaving 3 bases not matched to a gene. The V gene's germline CDR1 is SGDLS and CDR2 YYNGEE. There are 16 residues in the CDR3. The CDR3 sequence: CASSVDLAGATGELFF. CDR3 nucleotides: TGTGCCAGCAGCGTAGATCTAGCGGGGGCCACCGGGGAGCTGTTTTTT.

J is TRBJ1-2 and V is TRBV5-1, with unresolved D. Germline assignment: CDR1 SGHRS and CDR2 YFSETQ. V lost 8 bases to trimming and J lost 4 bases, with 15 bases between them. The CDR3 consists of 13 residues. CDR3 in amino acids: CASREEIGYGYTF. In DNA, the CDR3 is TGCGCCAGTCGGGAGGAAATAGGCTATGGCTACACCTTC.